This TCR beta chain was recovered during a study of response to subunit inactivated influenza vaccine. TCRdb re-called the RT-PCR reads with MiXCR, one entry per CDR3 protein. There are 700,000 to 800,000 distinct CDR3 sequences in the sample; under 20% occur only once, and under 13% lies in the top ten. The sample holds many counts of this clonotype. The source material was PBMCs from blood, sampled around 5 days after vaccination. This sequence originates from a man in his fifties who received an inactivated influenza vaccine.

CDR3 region: CSVEVPGDTQYF. DNA of the CDR3: TGCAGCGTTGAAGTACCGGGAGATACGCAGTATTTT. The V gene is TRBV29-1, the J gene TRBJ2-3; D is unresolved. CDR3 length equals 12 residues. V was shortened by 1 base and J by 5 bases, with 7 bases between the two germline ends. Germline assignment: CDR1 SQVTM and CDR2 ANQGSEA.